This TCR beta chain was sequenced in a study of vaccination and CD4 T cells after COVID-19. TCRdb re-analysed the PCR reads in MiXCR, keeping a single row per CDR3 protein. The sample carries approximately 20,000 distinct CDR3 sequences, 50% to 75% recorded once. With 3 bases clipped from V and 5 bases from J, the junction kept 5 bases outside the gene matches. Germline V gene sequence: CDR1 DFQATT, CDR2 SNEGSKA (reference sequence). This CDR3 has 16 residues. The TCR comes from a human donor who had recovered from COVID-19. The source material was CD4+ T cells from blood, sampled after SARS-CoV-2 vaccination. The chain links TRBV20-1 to TRBJ2-2; 14 bases agree with TRBD2. CDR3 bases: TGCAGTGCTAGGGGACTAGCGGGAGTGGGTACCGGGGAGCTGTTTTTT. Amino acids: CSARGLAGVGTGELFF.